This TCR beta chain emerged from a study of metastatic and nonmetastatic thyroid tumors. Study-level information: Blood and tumor or nodule tissue repertoires from malignant and benign thyroid patients were compared.

Original handling: CDR3 was compared across clinicopathological groups, and the resulting differences were used to build a distant-metastasis classifier for papillary thyroid cancer. TCRdb re-called the PCR reads with MiXCR. The authors' filters were not applied to this entry. The table records 6,000 or so clones, around 16% of them present only once. There were no patients who had received any treatment before thyroid surgery. CDR3 length: 18 amino acids. Germline CDR1 MNHEY, CDR2 SVGAGI. V lost 0 bases and J 2 bases, leaving 19 bases between the germline ends. The TCR sequence derives from a male donor with papillary thyroid cancer or a benign thyroid nodule (not recorded which). Some clones in this sample may be carry-over from other donors' samples. This chain joins TRBV6-5 and TRBJ1-1, with a tentative D call TRBD1 (5 bases). Sequenced sample: tumor tissue. The CDR3 nucleotides are TGTGCCAGCAGTTACTCAAGGGGAAGGCTTGGGGTAAACACTGAAGCTTTCTTT. Its translation: CASSYSRGRLGVNTEAFF.